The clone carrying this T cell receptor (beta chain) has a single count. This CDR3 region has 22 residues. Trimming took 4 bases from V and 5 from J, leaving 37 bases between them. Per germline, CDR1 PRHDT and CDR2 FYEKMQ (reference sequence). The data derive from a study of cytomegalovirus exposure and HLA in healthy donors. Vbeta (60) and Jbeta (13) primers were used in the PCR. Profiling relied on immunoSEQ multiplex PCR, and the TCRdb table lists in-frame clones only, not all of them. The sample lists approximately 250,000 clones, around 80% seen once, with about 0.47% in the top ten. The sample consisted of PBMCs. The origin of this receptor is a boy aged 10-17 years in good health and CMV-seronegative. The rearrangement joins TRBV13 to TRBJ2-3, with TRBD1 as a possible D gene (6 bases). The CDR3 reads CASSSAIDFGQPSLAGEDTQYF. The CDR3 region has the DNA TGTGCCAGCAGCTCCGCCATTGACTTCGGACAGCCTTCCCTAGCAGGTGAAGATACGCAGTATTTT.